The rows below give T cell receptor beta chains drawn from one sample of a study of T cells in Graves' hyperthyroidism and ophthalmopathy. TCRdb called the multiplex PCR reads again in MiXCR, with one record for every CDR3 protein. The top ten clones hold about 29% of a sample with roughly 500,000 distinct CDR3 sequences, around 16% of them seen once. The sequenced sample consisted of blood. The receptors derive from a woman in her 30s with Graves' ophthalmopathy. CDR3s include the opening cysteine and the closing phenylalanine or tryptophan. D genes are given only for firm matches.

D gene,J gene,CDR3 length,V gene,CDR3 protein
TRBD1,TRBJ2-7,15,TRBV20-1,CSARDGTGSNYEQYF
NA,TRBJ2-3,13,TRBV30,CAWNRRVTDTQYF
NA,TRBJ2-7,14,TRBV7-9,CAGSSLHVEDEQYF
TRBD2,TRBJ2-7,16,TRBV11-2,CASSLDGSGSIYEQYF
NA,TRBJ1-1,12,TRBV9,CASSTGDTEAFF
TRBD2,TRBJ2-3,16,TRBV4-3,CASSQESAGAPDTQYF
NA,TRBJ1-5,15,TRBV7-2,CASSLDMRFFRPQHF
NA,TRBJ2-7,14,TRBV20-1,CSARDILSSYEQYF
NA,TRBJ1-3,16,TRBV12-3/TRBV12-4,CASNLGHLSSGNTIYF
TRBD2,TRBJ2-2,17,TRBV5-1,CASSLGRLAGYTGELFF
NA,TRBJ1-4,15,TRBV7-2,CASSPWGLGSEKLFF
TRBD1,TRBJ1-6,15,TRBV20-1,CSARDMTGGGSPLHF
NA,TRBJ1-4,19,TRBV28,CASSLYPRRRRAKMKNCFF
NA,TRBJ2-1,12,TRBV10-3,CAISEERYAQFF
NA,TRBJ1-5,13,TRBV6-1,CASRRDIHQPQHF
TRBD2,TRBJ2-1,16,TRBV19,CASSTSGTSGRGEQFF
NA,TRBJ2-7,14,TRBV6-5,CASSYSGQSYEQYF
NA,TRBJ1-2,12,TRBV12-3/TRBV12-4,CASSQGRGGYTF
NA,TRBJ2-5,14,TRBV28,CASSFGQGWETQYF
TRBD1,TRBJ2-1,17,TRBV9,CASTLPYRDRSINEQFF
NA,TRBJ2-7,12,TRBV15,CATSGNSYEQYF
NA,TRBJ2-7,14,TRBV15,CATSREGVSYEQYF
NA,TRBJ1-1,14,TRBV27,CASSLDIGRTEAFF
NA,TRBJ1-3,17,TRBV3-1,CASSRGLEDLSGNTIYF
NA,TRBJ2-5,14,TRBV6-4,CASSVQGSQETQYF
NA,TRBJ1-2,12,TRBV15,CATSRPWGNYTF
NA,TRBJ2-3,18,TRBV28,CASSSYRATVGSQLAQYF
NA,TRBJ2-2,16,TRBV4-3,CASSSETGTNTGELFF
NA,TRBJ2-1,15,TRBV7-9,CASSTGMRTPDEQFF
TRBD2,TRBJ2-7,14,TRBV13,CASSLPLAGGEQYF